Many counts were recorded for the clone carrying this T cell receptor (beta chain). The antigen is unknown. The V gene's germline CDR1 is LNHNV and CDR2 YYDKDF (reference sequence). The V end lost 1 base, the J end lost 4 bases, and 7 bases lay between the germline ends. The CDR3 is made up of 13 amino acids. This specimen comes from a study of T cells after yellow fever vaccination. The study, taken as a whole, reports: It was a weaker secondary response, yet one that peaked faster, at day 5 versus 15.

By 5'RACE template switching, TCR cDNA was produced, with a universal primer site and UMIs added in the process. TCRdb used MiXCR to reprocess the 5' RACE reads, holding one entry per CDR3 protein. The sample consists of about 320,000 distinct CDR3 sequences, roughly 10% of them appearing once. The material sequenced was CD4+ T cells sorted from PBMCs, taken 45 days after the yellow fever booster vaccination. The TCR was taken from a man younger than 35 who received the YFV17D yellow fever vaccine. The chain links TRBV15 to TRBJ2-5; tentatively, D is TRBD1 (5 bases). CDR3 protein: CATSRGGGETQYF. The DNA for the CDR3 is TGTGCCACCAGCAGAGGGGGCGGAGAGACCCAGTACTTC.